The clone carrying this T cell receptor (beta chain) was counted only a few times. No antigen is known for it. The sample originates from a study of cytomegalovirus exposure and HLA in healthy donors. Whole-study findings and limits: An assumption of roughly uniform sequencing depth across donors underlay the presence/absence analyses. A reported reduction in N-insertions relative to the 666-donor mean was seen in an Asian-associated ancestry cluster in a later analysis.

Germline CDR1 and CDR2: SGHRS and YFSETQ. The CDR3 is 16 residues long. Between the trimmed V and J ends, which lost 6 bases and 4 bases, there was a span of 22 bases. The PCR had 60 Vbeta and 13 Jbeta primers. This table comes from immunoSEQ multiplex PCR, and its TCRdb copy is limited to in-frame clones, with some not included. The sample contains some 120,000 clones, 75% to 85% of which appear only once. Each donor was nominally healthy when sampled (though unrecorded immune exposures were likely). The receptor's source is a man aged 25 to 40 in good health and CMV-seropositive. The chain couples TRBV5-1 to TRBJ1-2; D gene uncertain. The sequenced sample consisted of PBMCs. CDR3 amino acids: CASTLTPTGVPYGYTF. The DNA of the CDR3 is TGCGCCAGCACCCTGACCCCCACCGGGGTCCCCTATGGCTACACCTTC. Full variable domain (rest looked up from reference TRBV5-1 and TRBJ1-2): KAGVTQTPRYLIKTRGQQVTLSCSPISGHRSVSWYQQTPGQGLQFLFEYFSETQRNKGNFPGRFSGRQFSNSRSEMNVSTLELGDSALYLCASTLTPTGVPYGYTFGSGTRLTVV.